One and the same sample provided the 5 T cell receptor beta chains below, sequenced in a study of cytomegalovirus exposure and HLA in healthy donors (dated by TCRdb to the late 2010s). The protocol used for the library was the immunoSEQ multiplex PCR assay. A mixture of 60 forward primers for TCR Vbeta segments and 13 reverse primers for TCR Jbeta segments was used in the multiplex PCR. Held by TCRdb, this immuneACCESS table contains in-frame sequences only and omits some clones. Under half of the omission traces to an unresolved V gene where checked; the cause of the rest is unknown. The sample table records roughly 70,000 clones; 65% to 70% of these occur just once. 12% to 15% of the sample is taken by the ten largest. Sequencing was performed on PBMCs. The receptors were gathered from a male donor in good health and CMV-seropositive.

The count of this clone is one. This chain links TRBV5-4 with TRBJ2-2, with D possibly TRBD1 on 5 matching bases. Germline V gene lookup returns CDR1 SGHNT and CDR2 YYREEE (reference sequence). The V end lost 5 bases, the J end lost 6 bases, and 14 bases lay between the germline ends. This CDR3 comprises 14 residues. CDR3 sequence reads: CASRSQGIAGELFF. The CDR3 coding sequence is TGTGCCAGCAGATCGCAGGGTATTGCCGGGGAGCTGTTTTTT.

The gene calls are TRBV18 and TRBJ2-2, with 10 bases that match TRBD2. Unmatched junction bases numbered 6, after V lost 8 bases and J lost 0 bases. Germline CDR1 is KGHSH and CDR2 is LQKENI. The CDR3 consists of 16 residues. The CDR3 region is CASPGLAETNTGELFF. CDR3 nucleotide sequence: TGTGCCAGCCCTGGACTAGCGGAAACGAACACCGGGGAGCTGTTTTTT. The full variable domain, with the rest looked up from reference TRBV18 and TRBJ2-2, is NAGVMQNPRHLVRRRGQEARLRCSPMKGHSHVYWYRQLPEEGLKFMVYLQKENIIDESGMPKERFSAEFPKEGPSILRIQQVVRGDSAAYFCASPGLAETNTGELFFGEGSRLTVL.

The CDR3 DNA reads as TGTGCCACTGTAGTCGACACAGATACGCAGTATTTT. The encoded protein is CATVVDTDTQYF. This chain joins TRBV7-9 and TRBJ2-3; D gene uncertain. V was trimmed by 10 bases and J by 2 bases, leaving 10 bases between them. The CDR3 length is 12 residues. The germline V gene has CDR1 SEHNR and CDR2 FQNEAQ (reference sequence).

The table lists this clone with a few counts. The V gene is TRBV9, the J gene TRBJ2-7, with TRBD2 as a possible D gene (6 bases). Germline V lookup: CDR1 SGDLS, CDR2 YYNGEE. With 0 bases removed from V and 2 bases from J, the gap between germline ends came to 9 bases. The CDR3 has 14 residues. In DNA, the CDR3 is TGTGCCAGCAGCGTAGATGGAGGGGCCTACGAGCAGTACTTC. It translates to CASSVDGGAYEQYF.

This rearrangement joins TRBV6-1 to TRBJ2-2; D is possibly TRBD2 (7 bases). V shed 2 bases and J shed 4 bases, with 17 bases lying between them. This CDR3 has 17 amino acids. Germline V gives CDR1 MNHNS, CDR2 SASEGT. As DNA, the CDR3 is TGTGCCAGCAGTGAAATGAGGGGGGGGTCGGGCACCGGGGAGCTGTTTTTT. The encoded protein is CASSEMRGGSGTGELFF.